Presented here are 5 T cell receptor beta chains from one specimen sequenced in a study of shared T cell receptors in the human thymus. Produced via immunoSEQ multiplex PCR; TCRdb's table is partial and in-frame only. The data contain 650,000 to 950,000 clones, 70% to 90% of them seen just once; the ten biggest clones take up roughly 0.01%. The same specimen was also included in a second study, on human thymus T cells.

Sequencing used thymocytes. These receptors were obtained from a girl younger than two with a congenital heart defect.

This clone was detected once. The chain combines TRBV7-3 with TRBJ1-1; tentative D call: TRBD1 (5 bases). Germline V gene sequence: CDR1 SGHTA, CDR2 FQGTGA. There are 17 residues in the CDR3. Deletions cut 3 bases from V and 0 bases from J, with 17 bases between. The CDR3 loop reads CASSFPGGADMNTEAFF. The CDR3, as DNA: TGTGCCAGCAGCTTCCCAGGAGGGGCAGACATGAACACTGAAGCTTTCTTT.

The gene calls are TRBV6-1 and TRBJ2-2; 9 bases agree with TRBD1. Germline V CDR1 and CDR2: MNHNS, SASEGT. V trimming: 6 bases; J trimming: 4 bases; junction bases outside the gene matches: 6. This CDR3 has 15 amino acids. The CDR3 region has the DNA TGTGCCAGCAGGGGGACAGGGCCTATCACCGGGGAGCTGTTTTTT. This translates into CASRGTGPITGELFF.

CDR3 in DNA: TGTGCCAGCAGCTTAGAAGCCCACGGGACAAGAGAGTACTTC. This translates into CASSLEAHGTREYF. This chain joins TRBV7-2 and TRBJ2-7; possible D gene TRBD1, 6 bases. Trimming took off 1 base at V and 11 bases at J, with 18 bases between the two ends. CDR3 length equals 14 residues. In germline, CDR1 is SGHTA, CDR2 FQGNSA.

The V call is TRBV28, the J call TRBJ1-5, with TRBD1 matching over 10 bases. From germline, CDR1 is MDHEN and CDR2 SYDVKM. The CDR3 spans 16 residues. Trimming at V came to 2 bases and at J to 5 bases, leaving 6 bases not matched to a gene. The CDR3 reads CASSLSGQGVDQPQHF. The CDR3 bases are TGTGCCAGCAGTTTAAGCGGACAGGGGGTAGATCAGCCCCAGCATTTT. Complete variable domain (other parts from reference TRBV28 and TRBJ1-5): DVKVTQSSRYLVKRTGEKVFLECVQDMDHENMFWYRQDPGLGLRLIYFSYDVKMKEKGDIPEGYSVSREKKERFSLILESASTNQTSMYLCASSLSGQGVDQPQHFGDGTRLSIL.

The genes are TRBV29-1 and TRBJ2-5; no clear D. The CDR3 has 13 amino acids. Germline CDR1 reads SQVTM; CDR2 reads ANQGSEA. Deletions cut 4 bases from V and 5 bases from J, with 14 bases between. CDR3: CSVVEYRWETQYF. In nucleotides, the CDR3 is TGCAGCGTTGTGGAGTATCGATGGGAGACCCAGTACTTC.